Sequencing of this T cell receptor beta chain was carried out in a study of T cells in Graves' hyperthyroidism and ophthalmopathy. What was amplified from RNA transcripts were TCR beta CDR3 regions. TCR CDR3 regions were first amplified by RT-PCR with HTBI primers. TCRdb re-called the multiplex PCR reads with MiXCR, one entry per CDR3 protein. The sample lists around 560,000 distinct CDR3 sequences, 15% to 20% occurring once. The trim removed 5 bases at V and 5 bases at J, leaving 13 bases unmatched. The germline V gene has CDR1 MNHEY and CDR2 SVGEGT. CDR3 size: 17 residues. This receptor was obtained from a woman under 30 with Graves' hyperthyroidism. The chain links TRBV6-2 or TRBV6-3 to TRBJ1-1, with TRBD1 identical over 11 bases. Sequencing was performed on blood. The CDR3 loop reads CASSQHRTGGYRTEAFF. CDR3 nucleotide sequence: TGTGCCAGCAGTCAGCACCGGACAGGGGGCTATAGGACTGAAGCTTTCTTT.